This entry describes one T cell receptor (beta chain). Its antigen is unidentified. These data originate in a study of cytomegalovirus exposure and HLA in healthy donors. Turning to the study itself: Earlier, about 180 million T cells were analyzed, and approximately 110 million unique TCR beta sequences were found among them.

Looked up from germline, CDR1 is MNHEY and CDR2 is SVGAGI. The V gene lost 10 bases and the J gene lost 4 bases, with 16 bases spanning the gap. The CDR3 totals 13 residues. Study outcomes and limitations: Reportedly, fewer N-insertions than the approximately 700-donor mean appeared in an Asian-associated ancestry cluster in a later analysis.

Healthy donors of bone marrow made up the group. Use of 60 Vbeta and 13 Jbeta primers characterized the PCR. Sequencing used immunoSEQ multiplex PCR; TCRdb keeps in-frame clones, though not all of them. This sample has approximately 180,000 clones, with just under 85% found just once. The sample was PBMCs. The rearrangement joins TRBV6-5 to TRBJ2-5, with a possible D match to TRBD2 (6 bases). The TCR comes from a girl between 5 and 17 years old in good health and CMV-seropositive. CDR3 bases: TGTGCCACCTCGCCGCGGGGACGAGAGACCCAGTACTTC. Translation gives CATSPRGRETQYF.